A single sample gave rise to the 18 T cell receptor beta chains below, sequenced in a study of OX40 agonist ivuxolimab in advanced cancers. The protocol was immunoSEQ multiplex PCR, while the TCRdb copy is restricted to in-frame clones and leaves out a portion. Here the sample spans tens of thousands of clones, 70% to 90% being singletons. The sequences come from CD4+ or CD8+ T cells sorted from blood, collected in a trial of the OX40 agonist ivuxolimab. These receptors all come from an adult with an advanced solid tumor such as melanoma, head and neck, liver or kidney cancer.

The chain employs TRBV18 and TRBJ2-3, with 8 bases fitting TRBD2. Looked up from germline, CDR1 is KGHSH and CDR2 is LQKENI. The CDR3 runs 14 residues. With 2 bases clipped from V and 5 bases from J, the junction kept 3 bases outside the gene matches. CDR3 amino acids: CASSPSGRVDTQYF. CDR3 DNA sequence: TGTGCCAGCTCACCAAGCGGGAGAGTAGATACGCAGTATTTT.

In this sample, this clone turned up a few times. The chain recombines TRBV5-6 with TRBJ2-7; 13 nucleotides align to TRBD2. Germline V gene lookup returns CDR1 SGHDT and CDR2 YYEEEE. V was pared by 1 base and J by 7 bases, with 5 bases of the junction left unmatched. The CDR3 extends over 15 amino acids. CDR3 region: CASSLRLAGGGEQYF. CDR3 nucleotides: TGTGCCAGCAGCTTGAGACTAGCGGGAGGAGGGGAGCAGTACTTC.

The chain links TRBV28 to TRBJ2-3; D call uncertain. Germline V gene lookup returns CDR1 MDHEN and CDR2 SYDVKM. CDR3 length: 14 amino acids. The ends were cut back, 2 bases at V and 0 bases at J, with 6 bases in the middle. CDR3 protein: CASSLSTSTDTQYF. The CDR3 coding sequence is TGTGCCAGCAGTTTAAGTACTAGCACAGATACGCAGTATTTT.

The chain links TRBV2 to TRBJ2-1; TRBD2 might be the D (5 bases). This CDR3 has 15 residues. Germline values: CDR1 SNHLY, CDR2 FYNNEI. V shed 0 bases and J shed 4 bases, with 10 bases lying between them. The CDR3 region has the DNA TGTGCCAGCAGTGAAGCAGCGGCCGGATACAATGAGCAGTTCTTC. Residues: CASSEAAAGYNEQFF.

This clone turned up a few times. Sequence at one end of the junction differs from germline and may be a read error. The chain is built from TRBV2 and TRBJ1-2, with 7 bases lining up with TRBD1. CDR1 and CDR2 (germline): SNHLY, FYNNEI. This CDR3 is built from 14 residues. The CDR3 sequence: CASSSEGGNSGYTF. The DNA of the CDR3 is TGTGCCAGCAGCTCAGAAGGGGGCAACTCTGGCTACACCTTC.

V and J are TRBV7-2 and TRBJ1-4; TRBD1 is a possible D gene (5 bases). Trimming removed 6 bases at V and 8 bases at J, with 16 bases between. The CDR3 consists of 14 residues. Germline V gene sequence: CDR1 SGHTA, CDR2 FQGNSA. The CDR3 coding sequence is TGTGCCAGCAGTCCCGGGTGGGGGGAGGAAAAACTGTTTTTT. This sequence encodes CASSPGWGEEKLFF.

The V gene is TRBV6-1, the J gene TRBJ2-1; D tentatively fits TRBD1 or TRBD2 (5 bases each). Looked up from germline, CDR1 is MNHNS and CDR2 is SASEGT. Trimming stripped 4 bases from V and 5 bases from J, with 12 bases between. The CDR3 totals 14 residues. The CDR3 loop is CASSGYGANNEQFF. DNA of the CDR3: TGTGCCAGCAGTGGTTACGGGGCCAACAATGAGCAGTTCTTC.

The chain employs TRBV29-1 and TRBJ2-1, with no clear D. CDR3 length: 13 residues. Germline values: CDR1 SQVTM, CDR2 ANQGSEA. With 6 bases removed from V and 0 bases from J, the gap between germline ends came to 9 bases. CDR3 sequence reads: CSVGESSYNEQFF. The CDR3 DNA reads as TGCAGCGTAGGCGAGAGCTCCTACAATGAGCAGTTCTTC.

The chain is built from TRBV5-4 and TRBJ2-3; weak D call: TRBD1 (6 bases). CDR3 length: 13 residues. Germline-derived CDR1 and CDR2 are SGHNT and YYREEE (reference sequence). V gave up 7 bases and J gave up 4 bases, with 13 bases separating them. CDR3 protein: CASHFTGSDTQYF. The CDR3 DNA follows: TGTGCCAGCCACTTTACAGGGTCAGATACGCAGTATTTT.

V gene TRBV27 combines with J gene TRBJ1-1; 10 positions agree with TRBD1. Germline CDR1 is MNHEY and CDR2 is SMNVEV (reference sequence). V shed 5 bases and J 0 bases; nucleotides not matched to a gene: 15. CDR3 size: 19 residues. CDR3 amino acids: CASSPFSGTGAMMNTEAFF. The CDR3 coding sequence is TGTGCCAGCAGTCCGTTCAGCGGGACAGGGGCGATGATGAACACTGAAGCTTTCTTT.

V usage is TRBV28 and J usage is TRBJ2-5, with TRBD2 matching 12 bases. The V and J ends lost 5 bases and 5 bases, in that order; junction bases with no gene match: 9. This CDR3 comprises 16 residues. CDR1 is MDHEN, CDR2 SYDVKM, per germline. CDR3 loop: CASSLRASGRGETQYF. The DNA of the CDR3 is TGTGCCAGCAGTCTAAGGGCTAGCGGGAGGGGTGAGACCCAGTACTTC.

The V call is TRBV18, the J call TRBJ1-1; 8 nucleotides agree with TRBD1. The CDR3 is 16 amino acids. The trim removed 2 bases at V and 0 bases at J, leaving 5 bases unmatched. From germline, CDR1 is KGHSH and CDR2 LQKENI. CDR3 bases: TGTGCCAGCTCACCAACGGGACAGGCCTTGAACACTGAAGCTTTCTTT. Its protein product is CASSPTGQALNTEAFF.

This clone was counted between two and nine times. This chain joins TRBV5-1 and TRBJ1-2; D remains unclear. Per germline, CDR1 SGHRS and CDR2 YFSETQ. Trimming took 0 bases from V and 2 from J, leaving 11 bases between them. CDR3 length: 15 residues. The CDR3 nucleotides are TGCGCCAGCAGCTTGGGTGGCAGTCTAAACTATGGCTACACCTTC. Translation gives CASSLGGSLNYGYTF.

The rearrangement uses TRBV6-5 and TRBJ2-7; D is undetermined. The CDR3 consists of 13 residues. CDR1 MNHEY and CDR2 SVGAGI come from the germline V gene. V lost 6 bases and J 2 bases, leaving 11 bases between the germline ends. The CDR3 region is CASSLLGAYEQYF. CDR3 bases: TGTGCCAGCAGCCTCCTAGGCGCCTACGAGCAGTACTTC.

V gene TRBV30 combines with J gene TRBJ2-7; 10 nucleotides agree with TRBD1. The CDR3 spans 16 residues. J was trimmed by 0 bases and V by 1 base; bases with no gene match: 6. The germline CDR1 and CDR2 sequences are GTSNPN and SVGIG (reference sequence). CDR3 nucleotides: TGTGCCTGGAGTGAGACCGGGACAGGGGACTCCTACGAGCAGTACTTC. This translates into CAWSETGTGDSYEQYF.

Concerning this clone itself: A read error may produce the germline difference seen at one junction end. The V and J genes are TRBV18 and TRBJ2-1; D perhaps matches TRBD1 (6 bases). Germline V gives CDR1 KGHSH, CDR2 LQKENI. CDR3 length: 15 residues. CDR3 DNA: TGTGCCACCTCAGGGGACCTGGGGATATACAATGAGCAGTTCTTC. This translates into CATSGDLGIYNEQFF.

The CDR3 loop reads CASSPGLAGDNEQFF. CDR3 in DNA: TGCGCCAGCAGCCCGGGACTAGCGGGGGACAATGAGCAGTTCTTC. The chain uses TRBV5-1 and TRBJ2-1; 14 nucleotides agree with TRBD2. J lost 5 bases, V lost 4 bases, and 2 bases had no gene match. From germline, CDR1 is SGHRS and CDR2 YFSETQ. The CDR3 contains 15 residues.

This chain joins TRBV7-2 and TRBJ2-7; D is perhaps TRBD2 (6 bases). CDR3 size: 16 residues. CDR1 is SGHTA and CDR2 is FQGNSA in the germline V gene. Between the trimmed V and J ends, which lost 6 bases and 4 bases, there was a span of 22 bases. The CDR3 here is CASSPQLGQGGYEQYF. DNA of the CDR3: TGTGCCAGCAGTCCCCAACTAGGGCAGGGAGGATACGAGCAGTACTTC. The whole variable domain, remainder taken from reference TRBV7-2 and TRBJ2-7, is GAGVSQSPSNKVTEKGKDVELRCDPISGHTALYWYRQSLGQGLEFLIYFQGNSAPDKSGLPSDRFSAERTGGSVSTLTIQRTQQEDSAVYLCASSPQLGQGGYEQYFGPGTRLTVT.